This T cell receptor beta chain was captured by sequencing in a study of control samples from healthy donors and cancer patients. The CDR3 is 15 residues long. Germline assignment: CDR1 MGHRA and CDR2 YSYEKL. V was pared by 0 bases and J by 5 bases, with 14 bases between. Method: immunoSEQ multiplex PCR; TCRdb's copy keeps in-frame clones and lacks some. The data hold tens of thousands of clones, with 93% observed a single time. The source material was PBMCs. V and J are TRBV4-1 and TRBJ2-7; D is unclear. The clonotype was recovered from a woman aged 45-65 years with head and neck cancer. Written as DNA, the CDR3 is TGCGCCAGCAGCCAAGAAGAGGCCAGTAAGGACGAGCAGTACTTC. This sequence encodes CASSQEEASKDEQYF.